This T cell receptor (beta chain) came from a study of cytomegalovirus exposure and HLA in healthy donors. Study-wide points: The study labeled roughly 160 TCR beta chains cytomegalovirus-associated.

The PCR had 60 Vbeta and 13 Jbeta primers. The protocol was immunoSEQ multiplex PCR, while the TCRdb copy is restricted to in-frame clones and leaves out a portion. Found here are 140,000 to 150,000 clones, 82% of them singletons; the top ten hold roughly 10%. Per the germline V gene, CDR1 is MGHRA and CDR2 is YSYEKL. The CDR3 length is 15 residues. The V and J ends lost 4 bases and 0 bases respectively, with 12 bases between them. Points on this clone: Its target is not known.

The chain carries TRBV4-1 and TRBJ2-5; D is possibly TRBD1 (6 bases). Sequencing used PBMCs. The receptor was isolated from a woman aged 55-69 years in good health and CMV-seropositive. The CDR3 DNA reads TGCGCCAGCAGCCGGTGGACAGCTAACCAAGAGACCCAGTACTTC. Residues: CASSRWTANQETQYF.